What follows is one T cell receptor (beta chain) and its context. This clonotype was recorded at least ten times. Its antigen remains undetermined. The input lacks base qualities; no much larger clone sits a single base away. The data stem from a study of neurological immune-mediated disorders (dated by TCRdb to about 2019). General notes on the study: Peripheral blood TCR-beta repertoires from patients with HTLV-I-associated myelopathy (HAM/TSP), patients with multiple sclerosis, and healthy controls were compared in the study using UMI-based sequencing. The roughly 99 TCR-beta libraries covered PBMC samples along with longitudinal samples, technical triplicates, and paired sorted CD4+ and CD8+ T-cell subsets. The cohort included about 70 subjects: about 15 with HAM/TSP, some 35 with multiple sclerosis, and some 20 healthy controls. Results and caveats for the whole study, not just this receptor: Across subjects, expanded clones never shared an identical CDR3 amino acid sequence, which suggests that the TCR-beta repertoires in every group were private. TCR clonal expansion was greatest in HAM/TSP patients and smallest in MS patients, who ranked below even healthy controls.

To synthesize cDNA, template-switch 5'RACE was performed with a primer carrying a 10-nucleotide random unique molecular identifier so that each TCR transcript was tagged. Every sequencing run covered 15-18 subjects and yielded more than 160 million TCR-beta sequences. Total RNA was extracted with the RNeasy kit. The KAPA Real-time Library Amplification kit was used to amplify TCR-beta VDJ regions with primers for the TCR constant region and the 5'RACE anchor. Sample indexes and Illumina adaptors were added in a first PCR, and a second PCR then increased library yield. After Ampure bead purification, the TCR product of roughly 650 bp was size-selected on a 2% E-gel SizeSelection system. Library quality was checked on a Bioanalyzer, concentration was measured with Qubit, and libraries were quantified with the Kapa Library Quantification kit before pooling. An Illumina HiSeq 2500 was used to sequence the libraries paired-end at 2 x 150 bp. To increase sequence diversity, about 25-30% phiX was spiked into each library pool. The source study handled its data this way. The quality-filtered reads were processed with the UMI-based MiGEC pipeline, whose error correction step removed more than 85% of the raw TCR sequences. VDJ genes were aligned to IMGT germline references, and clonotypes were defined by unique CDR3 amino acid sequence plus V-J genes. Clonal expansion, Shannon diversity and CDR3 relatedness (CalcPairwiseDistances, ClusterSamples) were evaluated with VDJtools, and phylogenetic trees were built with CLCbio workbench. Clones with at least 8 unique UMIs were defined as expanded, with this threshold being based on coefficient-of-variation modelling across technical triplicates. TCRdb trimmed public reads at Q25 via fastp, called clones via MiXCR and kept in-frame beta chains. Entries that share a CDR3 protein sequence are merged under the most common genes and DNA. These V and J calls originate from TCRdb's pipeline instead of the authors' own analysis. In all, the sample holds 50,000 to 70,000 distinct CDR3 sequences, and roughly 12% of those were seen once. The ten largest clonotypes hold about 10% of the sample.

For the unsorted PBMC libraries, 2 million PBMCs were stored in RNAlater at -80 degrees C until RNA extraction and were used to generate the libraries. Peripheral blood was subjected to Ficoll-Hypaque density gradient centrifugation to isolate PBMCs, which were then cryopreserved in liquid nitrogen. There are 13 amino acids in the CDR3, from cysteine to phenylalanine inclusive. CDR3 DNA only is kept here, 39 bases in frame from base 1. The germline V gene encodes CDR1 SGHTA and CDR2 FQGNSA. The V and J ends are trimmed by 5 bases and 4 bases, leaving 11 bases between them. The clonotype comes from a woman aged 60-70 years with HTLV-1-associated myelopathy (HAM/TSP). The chain uses TRBV7-2 and TRBJ2-5, and possibly TRBD1, on 6 matching bases. Sequences were obtained from PBMCs. The DNA sequence follows: TGTGCCAGCAGCGGTAGAGGGGGAGAGACCCAGTACTTC. Its protein product is CASSGRGGETQYF.